The 27 T cell receptor beta chains reported below all come from one sample, sequenced in a study of a mutant IDH1 vaccine in newly diagnosed glioma. The method was immunoSEQ multiplex PCR; TCRdb's version includes in-frame clones alone and lacks a portion of them. The sample consists of tens of thousands of clones, about 86% of them appearing once. Time point defined: baseline, week 1 (first vaccination visit). Documented treatment: pre-vaccination baseline after standard-of-care therapy. The material sequenced was PBMCs, taken from a glioma patient treated with radiotherapy, temozolomide or both. These receptor sequences come from a man aged 25-45 years with glioma.

V usage is TRBV5-4 and J usage is TRBJ2-1; 9 nucleotides align to TRBD2. The CDR3 spans 16 residues. CDR1 and CDR2 (germline): SGHNT, YYREEE (reference sequence). After removal of 0 bases from V and 2 bases from J, the junction contained 3 bases not matched to a gene. The CDR3 DNA sequence: TGTGCCAGCAGCTTGGGTGGCGGGGGGGCCTACAATGAGCAGTTCTTC. Protein sequence: CASSLGGGGAYNEQFF. The whole variable domain, filled in from reference TRBV5-4 and TRBJ2-1, reads ETGVTQSPTHLIKTRGQQVTLRCSSQSGHNTVSWYQQALGQGPQFIFQYYREEENGRGNFPPRFSGLQFPNYSSELNVNALELDDSALYLCASSLGGGGAYNEQFFGPGTRLTVL.

V and J are TRBV5-1 and TRBJ2-2; TRBD1 might be the D (5 bases). Germline V CDR1 and CDR2: SGHRS, YFSETQ. The CDR3 has 15 amino acids. V was pared by 1 base and J by 5 bases, with 12 bases between. CDR3 in DNA: TGCGCCAGCAGCTTGCTTGGGGCAGGTACCGGGGAGCTGTTTTTT. Its protein product is CASSLLGAGTGELFF.

This clone was counted between two and nine times. This sequence joins TRBV11-2 and TRBJ1-3, with D perhaps TRBD1 (5 bases). Per germline, CDR1 SGHAT and CDR2 FQNNGV. The CDR3 is made up of 16 amino acids. The V gene lost 5 bases and the J gene lost 0 bases, with 14 bases spanning the gap. CDR3 loop: CASSPPTGVSGNTIYF. For the CDR3, the DNA is TGTGCCAGCAGCCCCCCGACGGGGGTCTCTGGAAACACCATATATTTT.

This clone showed up just once. V and J are TRBV7-9 and TRBJ2-7; D uncertain. Germline V CDR1 and CDR2: SEHNR, FQNEAQ (reference sequence). The CDR3 spans 13 residues. The germline V and J ends were trimmed by 7 bases and 0 bases, with 10 bases remaining between them. CDR3 in DNA: TGTGCCAGCACCACCCCTCCCTCCTACGAGCAGTACTTC. Protein: CASTTPPSYEQYF.

CDR3 in DNA: TGTGCCTGGAGTGTCGGAGTAAATAATTCACCCCTCCACTTT. This sequence encodes CAWSVGVNNSPLHF. This chain joins TRBV30 and TRBJ1-6; D is ambiguous. The CDR3 has 14 residues. Germline lookup yields CDR1 GTSNPN and CDR2 SVGIG (reference sequence). V shed 0 bases and J shed 5 bases, with 8 bases lying between them.

The genes are TRBV4-1 and TRBJ2-6, with 7 nucleotides matching TRBD2. Germline lookup yields CDR1 MGHRA and CDR2 YSYEKL. The CDR3 consists of 18 residues. The junction had 11 bases not matched to a gene; V was cut back by 2 bases and J by 4 bases. CDR3 nucleotide sequence: TGCGCCAGCAGCCAAATACCGGGACTATTTTCCGGGGCCAACGTCCTGACTTTC. Translation gives CASSQIPGLFSGANVLTF.

The V call is TRBV19, the J call TRBJ1-3, with 7 bases identical to TRBD1. Germline V lookup: CDR1 LNHDA, CDR2 SQIVND (reference sequence). This CDR3 spans 21 amino acids. Germline trimming cut 4 bases from V and 7 bases from J; bases unmatched to any gene: 28. The CDR3 DNA reads as TGTGCCAGTAGTACCACTACCGGCCTTTCCTCGACAGGGCACCCCTGGAACACCATATATTTT. It specifies CASSTTTGLSSTGHPWNTIYF.

The chain uses TRBV28 and TRBJ1-3; 7 positions agree with TRBD1. The CDR3 has 16 amino acids. After removal of 5 bases from V and 2 bases from J, the junction contained 9 bases not matched to a gene. Germline lookup yields CDR1 MDHEN and CDR2 SYDVKM. The CDR3 loop reads CASSTGVLEAGNTIYF. In DNA, the CDR3 is TGTGCCAGCAGTACAGGGGTCTTAGAGGCTGGAAACACCATATATTTT.

This clone was counted once. The chain uses TRBV5-1 and TRBJ2-1, with D uncertain. Germline V gene lookup returns CDR1 SGHRS and CDR2 YFSETQ. Trimming took off 0 bases at V and 10 bases at J, with 14 bases between the two ends. This CDR3 has 14 amino acids. The CDR3 reads CASSLVPPRDEQFF. The CDR3 bases are TGCGCCAGCAGCTTGGTGCCCCCCCGCGACGAGCAGTTCTTC.

This clone has only a few counts. This rearrangement joins TRBV7-9 to TRBJ1-1, with unresolved D. The CDR3 covers 15 residues. V dropped 5 bases and J dropped 1 base, with 14 bases sitting between them. The germline V gene encodes CDR1 SEHNR and CDR2 FQNEAQ (reference sequence). CDR3 amino acids: CASSPPWQENTEAFF. DNA of the CDR3: TGTGCCAGCAGCCCCCCTTGGCAAGAGAACACTGAAGCTTTCTTT.

The chain joins TRBV30 to TRBJ2-1; D remains ambiguous. The V end was cut by 2 bases, the J end by 9 bases, with 8 bases between. The CDR3 extends over 11 amino acids. CDR1 and CDR2 (germline): GTSNPN, SVGIG (reference sequence). The CDR3 spells CAWSRAGEQFF. In nucleotides, the CDR3 is TGTGCCTGGAGTAGGGCCGGTGAGCAGTTCTTC.

This clone came up once. The chain employs TRBV2 and TRBJ1-1; D unresolved. V lost 1 base and J 4 bases, leaving 10 bases between the germline ends. Germline loops: CDR1 SNHLY, CDR2 FYNNEI. The CDR3 has 14 amino acids. CDR3 in amino acids: CASSEEVMFTEAFF. CDR3 DNA sequence: TGTGCCAGCAGTGAAGAAGTAATGTTCACTGAAGCTTTCTTT. The variable domain in full, with the rest retrieved from reference TRBV2 and TRBJ1-1, is EPEVTQTPSHQVTQMGQEVILRCVPISNHLYFYWYRQILGQKVEFLVSFYNNEISEKSEIFDDQFSVERPDGSNFTLKIRSTKLEDSAMYFCASSEEVMFTEAFFGQGTRLTVV.

In this sample, this clone turned up a few times. The rearrangement links TRBV18 to TRBJ2-6; D possibly matches TRBD1 or TRBD2 (5 bases each). The CDR3 sequence is 16 residues long. The germline V gene encodes CDR1 KGHSH and CDR2 LQKENI. Trimming pared 3 bases from V and 0 bases from J, leaving 9 bases between. The CDR3 nucleotides read TGTGCCAGCTCACCGGGACCCCGCTCTGGGGCCAACGTCCTGACTTTC. It is translated as CASSPGPRSGANVLTF.

This chain connects TRBV19 to TRBJ2-2; 14 positions agree with TRBD2. The CDR3 totals 17 residues. The germline gives CDR1 LNHDA, CDR2 SQIVND (reference sequence). V dropped 1 base and J dropped 4; count of bases not matched to a gene: 2. Here the CDR3 DNA reads TGTGCCAGTAGTATAGGACTAGCGGGGGGGTTCACCGGGGAGCTGTTTTTT. Protein sequence: CASSIGLAGGFTGELFF.

This clone is a singleton in its sample. J is TRBJ2-1 and V is TRBV18; TRBD1 matches 8 bases. CDR3 size: 17 residues. Germline trimming cut 3 bases from V and 6 bases from J; bases unmatched to any gene: 13. The germline V gene encodes CDR1 KGHSH and CDR2 LQKENI. CDR3 loop: CASSPRLVRTGRNEQFF. The CDR3 DNA follows: TGTGCCAGCTCACCCCGACTCGTTAGGACAGGGCGCAATGAGCAGTTCTTC.

This clone occurred a few times. CDR3 residues: CASSYLQGKGGYTF. The CDR3 DNA reads as TGTGCCAGCAGTTATCTCCAGGGAAAGGGTGGCTACACCTTC. The gene calls are TRBV6-6 and TRBJ1-2; a weak D match, TRBD1 (5 bases). The CDR3 is 14 residues long. CDR1 and CDR2 from the germline V gene are MNHNY and SVGAGI (reference sequence). Trimming took off 3 bases at V and 7 bases at J, with 15 bases between the two ends.

The V gene is TRBV18, the J gene TRBJ2-6, with D unclear. V was cut by 0 bases and J by 5 bases, with 5 bases left in between. Looked up from germline, CDR1 is KGHSH and CDR2 is LQKENI. The length of the CDR3 is 14 residues. CDR3 DNA sequence: TGTGCCAGCTCACCACCCCCCAGGGCCAACGTCCTGACTTTC. Protein product: CASSPPPRANVLTF.

This clone was seen more than once but under ten times. This chain connects TRBV7-6 to TRBJ2-3; 11 nucleotides line up with TRBD2. Per the germline V gene, CDR1 is SGHVS and CDR2 is FNYEAQ. The CDR3 is made up of 16 amino acids. V was pared by 5 bases and J by 2 bases, with 6 bases of the junction left unmatched. The CDR3 is CASSPTSGALTDTQYF. The CDR3 region has the DNA TGTGCCAGCAGCCCGACTAGCGGGGCCCTCACAGATACGCAGTATTTT.

The chain combines TRBV11-3 with TRBJ2-5; D is perhaps TRBD1 (5 bases). The end of the DNA is better explained by TRBJ2-7, so the J call may be wrong. The CDR3 sequence is 14 residues long. Germline V gene data show CDR1 as SGHNT and CDR2 as YENEEA. The CDR3: CASSLGQGPYEQYF. Here the CDR3 DNA reads TGTGCCAGCAGCTTAGGCCAGGGCCCCTACGAGCAGTACTTC.

The sample holds a few counts of this clone. The genes are TRBV7-9 and TRBJ1-1; D is ambiguous. The CDR3 length is 18 residues. The germline V gene has CDR1 SEHNR and CDR2 FQNEAQ (reference sequence). The ends were cut back, 6 bases at V and 2 bases at J, with 25 bases in the middle. CDR3 region: CASSLSIGSSEGNTEAFF. In nucleotides, the CDR3 is TGTGCCAGCAGTTTGAGCATCGGAAGTTCTGAGGGCAACACTGAAGCTTTCTTT.

This chain connects TRBV5-1 to TRBJ1-6, with 8 bases matching TRBD1. Germline V CDR1 and CDR2: SGHRS, YFSETQ. J lost 4 bases, V lost 0 bases, and 3 bases had no gene match. The CDR3 is 16 residues long. CDR3 DNA: TGCGCCAGCAGCTTGGGACAGGGGAGGTATAATTCACCCCTCCACTTT. Its translation: CASSLGQGRYNSPLHF. Full variable domain (remainder filled in from reference TRBV5-1 and TRBJ1-6): KAGVTQTPRYLIKTRGQQVTLSCSPISGHRSVSWYQQTPGQGLQFLFEYFSETQRNKGNFPGRFSGRQFSNSRSEMNVSTLELGDSALYLCASSLGQGRYNSPLHFGNGTRLTVT.

V gene TRBV6-5 combines with J gene TRBJ1-1, with D hard to call. This CDR3 is built from 13 residues. V lost 5 bases and J lost 1, with 8 bases in between. Germline lookup yields CDR1 MNHEY and CDR2 SVGAGI. CDR3 DNA: TGTGCCAGCAGTGAAACGGAGAACACTGAAGCTTTCTTT. It is translated as CASSETENTEAFF.

This clone came up a few times. V gene TRBV19 combines with J gene TRBJ1-1, with 7 bases matching TRBD1. V lost 6 bases to trimming and J lost 0 bases; unmatched junction nucleotides: 10. CDR1 and CDR2 (germline): LNHDA, SQIVND (reference sequence). CDR3 length equals 16 residues. The CDR3 DNA reads TGTGCCAGTAGACGAAGGGGGCCGGACGTGAACACTGAAGCTTTCTTT. Translating gives CASRRRGPDVNTEAFF.

This chain uses TRBV7-9 with TRBJ2-7; 7 bases agree with TRBD2. V trimming: 6 bases; J trimming: 0 bases; junction bases outside the gene matches: 11. The CDR3 is 16 amino acids. In germline, CDR1 is SEHNR, CDR2 FQNEAQ (reference sequence). The CDR3 protein is CASRQAGGGSSYEQYF. The CDR3 DNA is TGTGCCAGCAGACAGGCGGGCGGGGGAAGCTCCTACGAGCAGTACTTC.

With regard to this clone: Other DNA sequences in this sample translate to the same CDR3. The CDR3 sequence is CASSQDPRQNTGELFF. CDR3 bases: TGTGCCAGCAGCCAAGATCCGAGACAGAACACCGGGGAGCTGTTTTTT. The chain uses TRBV4-2 and TRBJ2-2; D uncertain. The germline CDR1 and CDR2 sequences are LGHNA and YNFKEQ. Trimming cost V 0 bases and J 1 base, with 9 bases left between them. CDR3 size: 16 residues.

The V and J genes are TRBV7-9 and TRBJ1-5; 10 nucleotides match TRBD1. Germline CDR1 and CDR2: SEHNR and FQNEAQ (reference sequence). The CDR3 spans 18 residues. Unmatched junction bases numbered 13, after V lost 4 bases and J lost 4 bases. The CDR3, as DNA: TGTGCCAGCAGCTCGACAGGGGGCTCGTATCTTAGGAATCAGCCCCAGCATTTT. Amino acid sequence: CASSSTGGSYLRNQPQHF.

This sequence joins TRBV6-1 and TRBJ1-1, with 8 bases lining up with TRBD1. The CDR3 loop spans 16 amino acids. With 3 bases clipped from V and 0 bases from J, the junction kept 6 bases outside the gene matches. Germline V gives CDR1 MNHNS, CDR2 SASEGT. The CDR3 coding sequence is TGTGCCAGCAGTGATGGCCGGGACAGGATGAACACTGAAGCTTTCTTT. Translated: CASSDGRDRMNTEAFF.